This is a list of T cell receptor beta chains from one sample in a study of metastatic and nonmetastatic thyroid tumors. TCRdb re-analyzed the PCR reads through MiXCR. The sample holds over 10,000 clones; approximately 23% are singletons and the top ten take around 12%. Specimen: adjacent normal tissue. These receptors were collected from a female donor with papillary thyroid cancer or a benign thyroid nodule (not recorded which). Some clones in this sample may be carry-over from other donors' samples. Both conserved end residues are part of each CDR3. D genes are given only for firm matches. Clone size, where shown, is once, few, many, or a class for clones that have expanded.

clone_size j_call v_call d_call cdr3_aa cdr3_nt
NA TRBJ1-1 TRBV24-1 TRBD1 CATRGQGTRNTEAFF TGTGCCACCAGGGGACAGGGGACGAGGAACACTGAAGCTTTCTTT
few TRBJ1-2 TRBV6-1 NA CASSDREGDGYTF TGTGCCAGCAGTGACAGGGAAGGGGATGGCTACACCTTC
NA TRBJ1-1 TRBV27 NA CASKPVGNTEAFF TGTGCCAGCAAACCGGTAGGAAACACTGAAGCTTTCTTT
few TRBJ2-7 TRBV19 NA CASSIQAVGHEQYF TGTGCCAGTAGTATTCAAGCGGTAGGCCACGAGCAGTACTTC
NA TRBJ2-1 TRBV19 NA CASSPSREQFF TGTGCCAGTAGTCCCAGCAGGGAGCAGTTCTTC
NA TRBJ2-5 TRBV3-1 TRBD2 CASSPLAGRETQYF TGTGCCAGCAGCCCCCTAGCGGGCAGAGAGACCCAGTACTTC
medium-sized TRBJ2-1 TRBV7-8 TRBD2 CASSSPASGAYNEQFF TGTGCCAGCAGCTCCCCGGCTAGCGGGGCCTACAATGAGCAGTTCTTC
NA TRBJ2-2 TRBV28 NA CASSPSAGRNTGELFF TGTGCCAGCAGCCCCTCCGCAGGGCGAAACACCGGGGAGCTGTTTTTT
few TRBJ2-3 TRBV28 TRBD2 CASSLALADKGTDTQYF TGTGCCAGCAGTTTGGCACTAGCGGACAAGGGTACAGATACGCAGTATTTT
few TRBJ2-3 TRBV28 TRBD2 CVTKRECVSDTQYF TGTGTCACAAAGCGGGAGTGTGTGTCTGATACGCAGTATTTT
few TRBJ2-6 TRBV12-3/TRBV12-4 NA CASGANVLTF TGTGCCAGTGGGGCCAACGTCCTGACTTTC
few TRBJ2-1 TRBV19 NA CASTGFAWVYNEQFF TGTGCCAGTACCGGTTTTGCGTGGGTCTACAATGAGCAGTTCTTC
NA TRBJ2-1 TRBV4-1 NA CASSQDFAEQFF TGCGCCAGCAGCCAAGATTTTGCGGAGCAGTTCTTC
NA TRBJ2-7 TRBV5-5 NA CASSLQGYYEQYF TGTGCCAGCAGCTTGCAGGGCTATTACGAGCAGTACTTC
many TRBJ2-3 TRBV20-1 NA CSASSWDVSADTQYF TGCAGTGCTAGTTCCTGGGACGTAAGCGCAGATACGCAGTATTTT
many TRBJ2-7 TRBV30 NA CAWSDLCEQYF TGTGCCTGGAGTGACTTATGCGAGCAGTACTTC
many TRBJ2-7 TRBV6-2/TRBV6-3 TRBD1 CASSFGTGSEQYF TGTGCCAGCAGTTTTGGGACAGGGTCCGAGCAGTACTTC
NA TRBJ2-7 TRBV6-5 NA CASSYHQSSYEQYF TGTGCCAGCAGTTACCACCAGTCTTCCTACGAGCAGTACTTC
few TRBJ1-1 TRBV19 NA CASNLHGTNTEAFF TGTGCCAGTAATCTACACGGGACGAACACTGAAGCTTTCTTT
few TRBJ2-7 TRBV24-1 NA CATSDWDMNEQYF TGTGCCACCAGTGATTGGGACATGAACGAGCAGTACTTC
NA TRBJ2-4 TRBV20-1 NA CSALHSKNIEYF TGCAGTGCTCTTCATTCCAAAAACATTGAGTACTTC
NA TRBJ1-6 TRBV11-2 NA CASSLEPGNNSPLHF TGTGCCAGCAGCTTAGAGCCCGGGAATAATTCACCCCTCCACTTT
NA TRBJ1-1 TRBV7-3 NA CASSFVNTEAFF TGTGCCAGCAGCTTTGTGAACACTGAAGCTTTCTTT
NA TRBJ1-2 TRBV6-1 NA CASSELVMGGYTF TGTGCCAGCAGTGAACTCGTTATGGGCGGCTACACCTTC
many TRBJ2-1 TRBV4-1 NA CASSQGYGTWGIF TGCGCCAGCAGCCAAGGTTATGGGACCTGGGGAATCTTC
NA TRBJ2-1 TRBV6-1 NA CASTSTRNSYNEQFF TGTGCCAGCACTAGCACTAGGAACTCCTACAATGAGCAGTTCTTC
few TRBJ2-2 TRBV5-1 NA CASSQTAANTGELFF TGCGCCAGCAGCCAGACAGCCGCGAACACCGGGGAGCTGTTTTTT
many TRBJ2-3 TRBV20-1 TRBD2 CSAGRIESIGGRVVDTQYF TGCAGTGCGGGAAGAATCGAATCCATTGGCGGGAGGGTCGTAGATACGCAGTATTTT
many TRBJ2-1 TRBV9 NA CASSTRPGPYNEQFF TGTGCCAGCAGCACCCGACCTGGGCCCTACAATGAGCAGTTCTTC
many TRBJ2-3 TRBV14 NA CASSQVELTQYF TGTGCCAGCAGCCAAGTGGAGCTTACGCAGTATTTT
few TRBJ2-1 TRBV27 TRBD1 CASSLFIGQGLNEQFF TGTGCCAGCAGTTTATTTATCGGACAGGGCCTCAATGAGCAGTTCTTC
medium-sized TRBJ1-2 TRBV28 TRBD1 CASRHQGVGYTF TGTGCCAGCAGGCACCAGGGGGTTGGCTACACCTTC
NA TRBJ1-2 TRBV7-2 TRBD1 CASSLSGQVYGYTF TGTGCCAGCAGCTTATCGGGACAGGTCTATGGCTACACCTTC
few TRBJ1-1 TRBV6-6 TRBD1 CASSYLQGGNTEAFF TGTGCCAGCAGTTATCTACAGGGGGGGAACACTGAAGCTTTCTTT
once TRBJ1-5 TRBV11-2 NA CASSNTVARAQTPQHF TGTGCCAGCAGCAACACCGTGGCAAGGGCCCAGACGCCCCAGCATTTT
many TRBJ2-3 TRBV5-1 NA CASSLTRSTDTQYF TGCGCCAGCAGCTTGACCAGGAGCACAGATACGCAGTATTTT
NA TRBJ2-6 TRBV20-1 TRBD2 CSARGDSGSNSGANVLTF TGCAGTGCTAGAGGAGATAGCGGGTCGAACTCTGGGGCCAACGTCCTGACTTTC